This record covers a single T cell receptor (beta chain). This specimen comes from a study of TIL therapy for anti-PD-1-resistant metastatic lung cancer. The time point denotes: pre-treatment sample, taken before nivolumab and TIL therapy. This was the immunoSEQ v3 assay. Sequencing depth was some 2 million read pairs for survey level, roughly 4.5-6.5 million for deep. Data came from immunoSEQ multiplex PCR; TCRdb stores just in-frame clones and leaves some out. The sample has 30,000 or so clones, about 70% seen once. Between the trimmed V and J ends, which lost 3 bases and 1 base, there was a span of 1 base. The germline V gene encodes CDR1 LNHDA and CDR2 SQIVND (reference sequence). This CDR3 has 12 amino acids.

This receptor was taken from a woman aged 30-85 years with non-small cell lung cancer. Sample: blood, taken at baseline. The gene calls are TRBV19 and TRBJ2-1; unclear D gene. CDR3 nucleotides: TGTGCCAGTAGTATTTCCTACAATGAGCAGTTCTTC. Translating it yields CASSISYNEQFF.